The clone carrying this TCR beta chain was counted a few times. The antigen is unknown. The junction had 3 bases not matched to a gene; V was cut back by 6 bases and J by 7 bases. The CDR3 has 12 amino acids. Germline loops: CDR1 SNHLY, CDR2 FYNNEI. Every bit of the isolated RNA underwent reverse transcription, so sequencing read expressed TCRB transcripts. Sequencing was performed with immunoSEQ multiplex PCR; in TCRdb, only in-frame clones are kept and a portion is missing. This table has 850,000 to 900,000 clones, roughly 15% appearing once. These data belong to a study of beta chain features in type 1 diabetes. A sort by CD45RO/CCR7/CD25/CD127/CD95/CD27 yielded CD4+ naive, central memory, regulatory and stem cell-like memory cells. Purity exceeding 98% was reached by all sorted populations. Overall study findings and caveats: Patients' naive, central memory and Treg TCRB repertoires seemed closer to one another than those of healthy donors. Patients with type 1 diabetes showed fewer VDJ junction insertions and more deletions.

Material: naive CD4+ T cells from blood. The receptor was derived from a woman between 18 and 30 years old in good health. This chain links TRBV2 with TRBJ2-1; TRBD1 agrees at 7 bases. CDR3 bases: TGTGCCAGCAGGAAGGGGGCTAATGAGCAGTTCTTC. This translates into CASRKGANEQFF.